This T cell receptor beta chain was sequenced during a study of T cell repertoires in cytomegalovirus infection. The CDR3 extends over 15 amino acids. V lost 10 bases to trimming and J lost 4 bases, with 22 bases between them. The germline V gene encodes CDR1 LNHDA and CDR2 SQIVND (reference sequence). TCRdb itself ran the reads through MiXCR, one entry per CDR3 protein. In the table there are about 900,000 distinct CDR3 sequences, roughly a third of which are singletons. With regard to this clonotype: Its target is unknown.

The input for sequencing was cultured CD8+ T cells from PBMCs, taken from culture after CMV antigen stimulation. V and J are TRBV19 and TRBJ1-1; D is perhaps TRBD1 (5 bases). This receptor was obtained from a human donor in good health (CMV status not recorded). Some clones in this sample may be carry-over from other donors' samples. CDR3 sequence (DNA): TGTGCCACAATCATCCAAGGGATCGGGACCACTGAAGCTTTCTTT. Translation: CATIIQGIGTTEAFF.